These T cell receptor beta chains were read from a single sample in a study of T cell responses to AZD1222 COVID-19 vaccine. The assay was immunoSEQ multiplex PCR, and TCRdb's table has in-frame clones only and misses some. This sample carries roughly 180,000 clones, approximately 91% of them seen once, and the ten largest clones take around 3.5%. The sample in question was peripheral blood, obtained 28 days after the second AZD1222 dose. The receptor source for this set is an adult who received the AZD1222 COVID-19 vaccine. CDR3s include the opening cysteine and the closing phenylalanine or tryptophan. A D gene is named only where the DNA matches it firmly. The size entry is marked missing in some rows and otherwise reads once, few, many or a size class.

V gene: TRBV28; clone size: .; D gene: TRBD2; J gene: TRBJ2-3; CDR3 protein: CASSFTSGSTDTQYF
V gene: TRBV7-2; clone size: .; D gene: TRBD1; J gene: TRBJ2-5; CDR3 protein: CASSQDRGVQETQYF
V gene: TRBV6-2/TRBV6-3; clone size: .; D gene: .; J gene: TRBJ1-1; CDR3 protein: CASSKWGARTEAFF
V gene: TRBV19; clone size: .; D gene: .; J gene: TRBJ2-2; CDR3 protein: CASSKGSGGTGELFF
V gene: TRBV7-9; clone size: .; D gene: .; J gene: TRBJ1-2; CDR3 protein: CASSQDRNYGYTF
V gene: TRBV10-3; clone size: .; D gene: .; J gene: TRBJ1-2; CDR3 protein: CAILRRGMDNGYTF
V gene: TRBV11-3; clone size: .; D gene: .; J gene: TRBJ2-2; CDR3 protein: CASSPPHVGPGELFF
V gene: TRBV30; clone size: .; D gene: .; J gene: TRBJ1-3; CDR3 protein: CAWGGAVTPGNTIYF
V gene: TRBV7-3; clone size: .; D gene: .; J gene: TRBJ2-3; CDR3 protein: CASSLSGADTQYF
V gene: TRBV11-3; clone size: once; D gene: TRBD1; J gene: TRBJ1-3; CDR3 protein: CASSTRDRGSGNTIYF
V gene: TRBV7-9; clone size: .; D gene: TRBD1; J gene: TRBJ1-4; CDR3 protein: CASSLGTGSTTNEKLFF
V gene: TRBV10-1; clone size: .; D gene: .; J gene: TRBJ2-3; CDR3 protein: CASSESTGTSTDTQYF
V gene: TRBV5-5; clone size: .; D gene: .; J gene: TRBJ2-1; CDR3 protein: CASSLGGGIYNEQFF
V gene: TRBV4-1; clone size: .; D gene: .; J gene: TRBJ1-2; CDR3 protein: CASSSPQGNYGYTF
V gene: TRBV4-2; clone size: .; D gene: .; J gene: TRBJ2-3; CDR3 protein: CASSQIAHTSTDTQYF
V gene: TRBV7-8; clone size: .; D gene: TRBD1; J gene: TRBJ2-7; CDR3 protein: CASSLSGQSTKQYF
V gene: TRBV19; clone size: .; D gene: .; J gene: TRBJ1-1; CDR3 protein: CASTIREGSTEAFF
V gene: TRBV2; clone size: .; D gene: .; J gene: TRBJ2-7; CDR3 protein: CASALLGYEQYF
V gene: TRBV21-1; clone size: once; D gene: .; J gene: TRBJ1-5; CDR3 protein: CASSKLSWSGGSNQPQHF
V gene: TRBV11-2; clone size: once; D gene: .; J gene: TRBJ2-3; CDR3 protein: CASRARWADVGADTQYF
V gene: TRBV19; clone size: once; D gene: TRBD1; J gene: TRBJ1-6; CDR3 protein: CASTDLRGQYSPLHF
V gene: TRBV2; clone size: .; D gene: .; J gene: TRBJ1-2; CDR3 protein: CASSRIGRDYGYTF
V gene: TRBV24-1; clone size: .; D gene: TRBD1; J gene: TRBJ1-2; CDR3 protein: CAAATGGADGYTF
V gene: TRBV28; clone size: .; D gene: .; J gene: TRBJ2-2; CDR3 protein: CASTLQGRTGELFF
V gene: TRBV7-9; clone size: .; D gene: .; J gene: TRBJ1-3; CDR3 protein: CASSFLLNSGNTIYF
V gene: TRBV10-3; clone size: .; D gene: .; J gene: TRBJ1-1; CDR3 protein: CAISEQGAAGTEAFF